This record concerns one TCR beta chain sequence. This entry is derived from a study of blood T cell repertoires in COVID-19. Under the authors' procedure: Amplified reference gene primers provided the basis for estimating nucleated cell counts. Libraries were prepared by immunoSEQ multiplex PCR; TCRdb keeps only in-frame clonotypes and omits some of them. The V and J calls and clone size were taken over from that table, and D and trimming were inferred from the DNA. The sample contains about 210,000 clones, 82% of which appear only once. Germline V gives CDR1 SGDLS, CDR2 YYNGEE. CDR3 length equals 15 residues. Between the trimmed V and J ends, which lost 0 bases and 3 bases, there was a span of 12 bases.

The V gene is TRBV9, the J gene TRBJ2-5, with a tentative D call TRBD2 (5 bases). The sample taken for sequencing was peripheral blood. This sequence originates from a woman between 70 and 85 years old with COVID-19, enrolled during active disease. CDR3 loop: CASSVAGSGKETQYF. DNA for the CDR3: TGTGCCAGCAGCGTAGCGGGGTCAGGAAAAGAGACCCAGTACTTC.